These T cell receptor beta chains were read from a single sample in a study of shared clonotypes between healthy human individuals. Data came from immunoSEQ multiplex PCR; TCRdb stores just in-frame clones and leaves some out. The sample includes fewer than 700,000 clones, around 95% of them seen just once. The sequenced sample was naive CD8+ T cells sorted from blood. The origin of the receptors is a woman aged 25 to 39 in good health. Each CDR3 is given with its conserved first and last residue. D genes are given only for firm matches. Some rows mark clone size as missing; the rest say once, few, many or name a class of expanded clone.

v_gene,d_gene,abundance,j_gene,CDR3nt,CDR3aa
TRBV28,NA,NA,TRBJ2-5,TGTGCCAGTCAAGGCACAGGGTCAGAGACCCAGTACTTC,CASQGTGSETQYF
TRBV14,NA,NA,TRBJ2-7,TGTGCCAGCAGCCAAGGCCCCGAACCCGTAGTAGCGGTGGAGACTACCTACGAGCAGTACTTC,CASSQGPEPVVAVETTYEQYF
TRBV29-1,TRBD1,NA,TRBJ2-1,TGCAGCGTCCAATCCGGGACAGGGCCTTCTCTCGGGCAGTTCTTC,CSVQSGTGPSLGQFF
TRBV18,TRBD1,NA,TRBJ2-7,TGTGCCAGCTCACAGACAGGGGGTAGCTACGAGCAGTACTTC,CASSQTGGSYEQYF
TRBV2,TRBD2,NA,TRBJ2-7,TGTGCCAGCAGCCGGACTAGCGGGGACTACGAGCAGTACTTC,CASSRTSGDYEQYF
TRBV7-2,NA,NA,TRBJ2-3,TGTGCCAGCAGCTTAGCGCTTAAGGGCCCCTCCACAGATACGCAGTATTTT,CASSLALKGPSTDTQYF
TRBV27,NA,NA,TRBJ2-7,TGTGCCAGCAGCTTGACAGTGTCGGGCGAGCAGTACTTC,CASSLTVSGEQYF
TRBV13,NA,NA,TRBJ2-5,TGTGCCAGCAGCACCGGGGGCTTAGAGACCCAGTACTTC,CASSTGGLETQYF
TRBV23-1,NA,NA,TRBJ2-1,TGCGCCAGCAGTCACCCGCGGGCACACTACAATGAGCAGTTCTTC,CASSHPRAHYNEQFF
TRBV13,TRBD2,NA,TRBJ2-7,TGTGCCAGCAGCTTGGGACTAGATTCCTACGAGCAGTACTTC,CASSLGLDSYEQYF
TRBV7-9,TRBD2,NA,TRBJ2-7,TGTGCCAGCAGCTTTAGCGGGAGTATCTCCTACGAGCAGTACTTC,CASSFSGSISYEQYF
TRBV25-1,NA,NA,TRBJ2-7,TGTGCCAGCAGTCAGGGACTCCTGGACGAGCAGTACTTC,CASSQGLLDEQYF
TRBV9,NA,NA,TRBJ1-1,TGTGCCAGCAGCGTAGGGTCGCGGCGGGACACTGAAGCTTTCTTT,CASSVGSRRDTEAFF
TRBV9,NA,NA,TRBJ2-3,TGTGCCAGCAGCGACAGGGCCATTGATACGCAGTATTTT,CASSDRAIDTQYF
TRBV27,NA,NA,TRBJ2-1,TGTGCCAGCAGTTGGCAACAGGGCTACAATGAGCAGTTCTTC,CASSWQQGYNEQFF
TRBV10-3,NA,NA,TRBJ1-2,TGTGCCATCAGTGAGCCCAGGGATGGCTACACCTTC,CAISEPRDGYTF
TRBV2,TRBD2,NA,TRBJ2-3,TGTGCCAGCAGTGTGGAAGCGGGAGCGCGGTTAAGCACAGATACGCAGTATTTT,CASSVEAGARLSTDTQYF
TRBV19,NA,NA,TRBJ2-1,TGTGCCACCGCGGACAGAGTGGATGAGCAGTTCTTC,CATADRVDEQFF
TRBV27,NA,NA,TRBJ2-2,TGTGCCAGCAGTTTATCTCTGGGCTCCATGGGGGAGCTGTTTTTT,CASSLSLGSMGELFF
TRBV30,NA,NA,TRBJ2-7,TGTGCCTGGAGTGTAGATCTGTCCTACGAGCAGTACTTC,CAWSVDLSYEQYF
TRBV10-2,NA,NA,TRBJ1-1,TGCGCCAGCAGTGAGTCGGGAGCTGAAGCTTTCTTT,CASSESGAEAFF
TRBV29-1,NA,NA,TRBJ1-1,TGCAGCGTTGAAGGGGAGGCTGAAGCTTTCTTT,CSVEGEAEAFF
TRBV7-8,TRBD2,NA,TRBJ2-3,TGTGCCAGCAGCTTCCTGACTAGCAGGGTTGATACGCAGTATTTT,CASSFLTSRVDTQYF
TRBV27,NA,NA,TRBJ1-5,TGTGCCAGCAGTTTATCGGGATTTAGACAGGGCAATCAGCCCCAGCATTTT,CASSLSGFRQGNQPQHF
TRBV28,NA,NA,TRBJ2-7,TGTGCCAGCAGCGCGAGGACTGGTTCCTACGAGCAGTACTTC,CASSARTGSYEQYF
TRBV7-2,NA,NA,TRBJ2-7,TGTGCCAGCAGCTTTGAATCCTACGAGCAGTACTTC,CASSFESYEQYF
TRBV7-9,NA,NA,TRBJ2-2,TGTGCCAGCAGCTTTGCGGGGAAGAACACCGGGGAGCTGTTTTTT,CASSFAGKNTGELFF
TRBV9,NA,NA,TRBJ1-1,TGTGCCAGCAGCGAGGGTGATATGAACACTGAAGCTTTCTTT,CASSEGDMNTEAFF
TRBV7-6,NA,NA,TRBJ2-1,TGTGCCAGCAGCTTACGGGATTTCGGCAATGAGCAGTTCTTC,CASSLRDFGNEQFF
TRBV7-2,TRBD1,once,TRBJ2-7,TGTGCCAGCAGCTCGTACAGGGGTTCCTACGAGCAGTACTTC,CASSSYRGSYEQYF
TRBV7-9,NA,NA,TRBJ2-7,TGTGCCAGCACCTTAGGACCTTCGGAGCAGTACTTC,CASTLGPSEQYF
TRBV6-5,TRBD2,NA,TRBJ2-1,TGTGCCAGCAGTTATGACGGGGGGGACTACAATGAGCAGTTCTTC,CASSYDGGDYNEQFF
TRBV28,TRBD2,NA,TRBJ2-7,TGTGCCAGCAGTTGGGGTTTGAAGGCTAGCGGGGACGAGCAGTACTTC,CASSWGLKASGDEQYF
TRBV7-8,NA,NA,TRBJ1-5,TGTGCCAGCAGCTTAGAAAGGGAGGAGGTCTGGGTAATGGGCAATCAGCCCCAGCATTTT,CASSLEREEVWVMGNQPQHF
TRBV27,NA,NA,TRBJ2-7,TGTGCCAGCAGTTTATCAAATACCCAGTACTTC,CASSLSNTQYF
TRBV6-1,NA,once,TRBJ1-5,TGTGCCAGCAGTGGACAGTTTTATAGCAATCAGCCCCAGCATTTT,CASSGQFYSNQPQHF